This T cell receptor (beta chain) is from a study of patients and donors after allogeneic stem cell transplantation. With 6 bases removed from V and 1 base from J, the gap between germline ends came to 15 bases. CDR3 length: 14 amino acids. In germline, CDR1 is SQVTM, CDR2 ANQGSEA. TCRdb used MiXCR to reprocess the RT-PCR reads, holding one entry per CDR3 protein. The repertoire has approximately 410,000 distinct CDR3 sequences, 16% of them found once; the top ten carry less than 9.5%. About this clonotype itself: A read error may explain this, as a much larger clone is one base away.

Material for sequencing was blood, either unsorted or a sorted T cell fraction (not recorded which). This TCR came from a human donor who was either an allogeneic HSCT recipient or a stem cell or donor lymphocyte infusion donor (not recorded which). It is not recorded whose cells these are; they may come from a transplant donor. The chain carries TRBV29-1 and TRBJ1-1; TRBD1 might be the D (6 bases). CDR3 protein: CSVETPTGNTEAFF. The CDR3, as DNA: TGCAGCGTCGAGACACCGACAGGGAACACTGAAGCTTTCTTT.